The 25 T cell receptor beta chains below come from one sample, sequenced in a study of T cell responses to AZD1222 COVID-19 vaccine. Profiling relied on immunoSEQ multiplex PCR, and the TCRdb table lists in-frame clones only, not all of them. The data contain roughly 80,000 clones, roughly 88% of them singletons. Source: peripheral blood, taken on day 0 of MenACWY control vaccination. These receptors originate from an adult in good health.

This rearrangement joins TRBV24-1 to TRBJ2-5; 9 positions agree with TRBD2. V was clipped by 9 bases and J by 5 bases; unmatched bases: 15. CDR3 length: 16 residues. Germline assignment: CDR1 KGHDR and CDR2 SFDVKD. The CDR3 DNA sequence: TGTGCCACCCGAGCCGCCGGCGGGACTAGCATGGAGACCCAGTACTTC. Amino acid sequence: CATRAAGGTSMETQYF.

This sequence joins TRBV6-6 and TRBJ1-2; 7 nucleotides align to TRBD1. In germline, CDR1 is MNHNY, CDR2 SVGAGI (reference sequence). The V gene end was trimmed by 3 bases and the J gene end by 5 bases; junction bases not matched to a gene: 3. The CDR3 spans 13 residues. The CDR3 here is CASSYGDSYGYTF. The CDR3 DNA is TGTGCCAGCAGTTATGGGGACAGTTATGGCTACACCTTC.

The chain recombines TRBV7-2 with TRBJ2-1; D might be TRBD2 (6 bases). The CDR3 contains 14 residues. With 1 base removed from V and 5 bases from J, the gap between germline ends came to 9 bases. From germline, CDR1 is SGHTA and CDR2 FQGNSA. The CDR3 region is CASSLVERDNEQFF. The CDR3 DNA reads TGTGCCAGCAGCTTAGTCGAGCGGGACAATGAGCAGTTCTTC.

The gene calls are TRBV7-9 and TRBJ2-1; either TRBD1 or TRBD2 may fit D (5 bases each). V lost 1 base and J lost 7, with 11 bases in between. Germline V lookup: CDR1 SEHNR, CDR2 FQNEAQ (reference sequence). This CDR3 contains 14 residues. The CDR3 is CASSLGGVLNEQFF. CDR3 bases: TGTGCCAGCAGCTTAGGAGGGGTCCTAAATGAGCAGTTCTTC. The entire variable domain, with the rest obtained from reference TRBV7-9 and TRBJ2-1, is as follows: DTGVSQNPRHKITKRGQNVTFRCDPISEHNRLYWYRQTLGQGPEFLTYFQNEAQLEKSRLLSDRFSAERPKGSFSTLEIQRTEQGDSAMYLCASSLGGVLNEQFFGPGTRLTVL.

This chain connects TRBV15 to TRBJ2-7; D remains ambiguous. The CDR3 covers 13 residues. The germline gives CDR1 LNHNV, CDR2 YYDKDF (reference sequence). V was trimmed by 2 bases and J by 4 bases, leaving 9 bases between them. CDR3 protein: CATSRKDLYEQYF. CDR3 DNA: TGTGCCACCAGCAGAAAGGACCTATACGAGCAGTACTTC.

The rearrangement links TRBV7-3 to TRBJ2-1; tentatively, D is TRBD2 (6 bases). Germline V gene lookup returns CDR1 SGHTA and CDR2 FQGTGA. V was trimmed by 5 bases and J by 4 bases, leaving 15 bases between them. The CDR3 extends over 15 amino acids. CDR3 DNA: TGTGCCAGCAGCCCCGGGCTAGCGTCATACAATGAGCAGTTCTTC. It encodes CASSPGLASYNEQFF.

V and J are TRBV11-3 and TRBJ2-7; maybe TRBD1 (6 bases). V lost 5 bases, J lost 4 bases, and 9 bases lay in between. Germline loops: CDR1 SGHNT, CDR2 YENEEA. CDR3 length: 12 residues. CDR3 in amino acids: CASSLRGYEQYF. As DNA, the CDR3 is TGTGCCAGCAGCCTCAGGGGATACGAGCAGTACTTC.

The V gene is TRBV14, the J gene TRBJ1-6; 7 bases map to TRBD1. The CDR3 runs to 13 residues. Germline trimming cut 7 bases from V and 8 bases from J; bases unmatched to any gene: 5. Germline CDR1 is SGHDN and CDR2 is FVKESK. CDR3 residues: CASIGQDHSPLHF. The DNA for the CDR3 is TGTGCCAGCATCGGACAGGACCATTCACCCCTCCACTTT.

This chain connects TRBV25-1 to TRBJ2-3; D is unclear. From germline, CDR1 is MGHDK and CDR2 SYGVNS. The CDR3 extends over 13 amino acids. V gave up 2 bases and J gave up 2 bases, with 5 bases separating them. The CDR3 region is CASSELTTDTQYF. CDR3 nucleotide sequence: TGTGCCAGCAGTGAACTGACCACAGATACGCAGTATTTT.

The rearrangement joins TRBV19 to TRBJ2-3, with D possibly matching TRBD2 (6 bases). The germline V gene encodes CDR1 LNHDA and CDR2 SQIVND (reference sequence). CDR3 size: 13 residues. V was cut by 8 bases and J by 1 base, with 10 bases left in between. CDR3 nucleotides: TGTGCCAGTGGGGACTGGCGCACAGATACGCAGTATTTT. Protein: CASGDWRTDTQYF.

As for this clone: This specimen includes other DNA sequences encoding the same CDR3. The V gene is TRBV27, the J gene TRBJ1-1; possible D gene TRBD1, 5 bases. This CDR3 is 13 amino acids long. Germline CDR1 and CDR2: MNHEY and SMNVEV (reference sequence). Trimming took 3 bases from V and 1 from J, leaving 6 bases between them. Here the CDR3 reads CASSLRGNTEAFF. The CDR3 DNA reads TGTGCCAGCAGTTTGAGGGGGAACACTGAAGCTTTCTTT.

The V and J genes are TRBV28 and TRBJ2-2; no clear D gene. The CDR3 extends over 11 amino acids. Trimming shortened V by 8 bases and J by 9 bases, and 10 bases separated the two germline ends. Germline CDR1 and CDR2: MDHEN and SYDVKM. In nucleotides, the CDR3 is TGTGCCAGCCTCCAGAATCGGGAGCTGTTTTTT. Translating it yields CASLQNRELFF.

The chain recombines TRBV2 with TRBJ1-2; no definite D call. CDR3 size: 15 residues. With 7 bases removed from V and 6 bases from J, the gap between germline ends came to 21 bases. Germline assignment: CDR1 SNHLY and CDR2 FYNNEI. The CDR3 reads CASNKEKKPSHGYTF. The CDR3 nucleotides are TGTGCCAGCAATAAAGAGAAGAAACCATCGCATGGCTACACCTTC.

The gene calls are TRBV5-4 and TRBJ1-1, with a tentative D call TRBD1 (5 bases). Trimming shortened V by 4 bases and J by 0 bases, and 13 bases separated the two germline ends. The length of the CDR3 is 15 residues. Per the germline V gene, CDR1 is SGHNT and CDR2 is YYREEE (reference sequence). CDR3 DNA sequence: TGTGCCAGCAGCCATGACAGAACCATGAACACTGAAGCTTTCTTT. This codes for CASSHDRTMNTEAFF.

V gene TRBV4-3 combines with J gene TRBJ2-1; a possible D gene is TRBD1 (6 bases). V lost 4 bases, J lost 8 bases, and 18 bases lay in between. Germline CDR1 LGHNA, CDR2 YSLEER. This CDR3 contains 15 residues. The CDR3 DNA is TGCGCCAGCAGCCGTTCAAAACAGGGAGTGCATGAGCAGTTCTTC. It codes for CASSRSKQGVHEQFF.

The rearrangement links TRBV27 to TRBJ2-7; no reliable D call. The germline V and J ends were trimmed by 5 bases and 5 bases, with 13 bases remaining between them. The CDR3 is 13 residues long. CDR1 and CDR2 from the germline V gene are MNHEY and SMNVEV (reference sequence). This CDR3 is CASSRLGSHEQYF. The CDR3 DNA is TGTGCCAGCAGTCGCCTGGGGTCTCACGAGCAGTACTTC.

This clone has only one observation. Here the CDR3 DNA reads TGCAGCGTTGGGTCAGGGGGCTACGAGCAGTACTTC. Protein product: CSVGSGGYEQYF. This chain connects TRBV29-1 to TRBJ2-7, with 7 positions matching TRBD1. The germline CDR1 and CDR2 sequences are SQVTM and ANQGSEA. The CDR3 is 12 amino acids. V lost 4 bases to trimming and J lost 3 bases; unmatched junction nucleotides: 3.

V and J are TRBV5-6 and TRBJ2-6; D is undetermined. The CDR3 length is 16 residues. Trimming took off 1 base at V and 2 bases at J, with 10 bases between the two ends. Germline CDR1 SGHDT, CDR2 YYEEEE. For the CDR3, the DNA is TGTGCCAGCAGCTTGCTTGGATCTGCTGGGGCCAACGTCCTGACTTTC. This codes for CASSLLGSAGANVLTF.

This sequence joins TRBV7-9 and TRBJ2-7; 8 nucleotides align to TRBD1. The CDR3 contains 15 residues. The germline V gene encodes CDR1 SEHNR and CDR2 FQNEAQ (reference sequence). V was pared by 5 bases and J by 3 bases, with 9 bases of the junction left unmatched. The CDR3 protein is CASSGPTGGYYEQYF. CDR3 in DNA: TGTGCCAGCAGCGGCCCTACAGGGGGATACTACGAGCAGTACTTC.

J is TRBJ1-4 and V is TRBV19; D not resolved. The CDR3 loop spans 15 amino acids. The germline V gene has CDR1 LNHDA and CDR2 SQIVND (reference sequence). The V gene lost 3 bases and the J gene lost 5 bases, with 13 bases spanning the gap. The CDR3 is CASSILPLWNEKLFF. The CDR3 DNA follows: TGTGCCAGTAGTATTTTACCCCTATGGAATGAAAAACTGTTTTTT.

The chain joins TRBV2 to TRBJ2-1; tentative D call: TRBD2 (6 bases). V gave up 6 bases and J gave up 0 bases, with 15 bases separating them. The CDR3 extends over 16 amino acids. The germline V gene encodes CDR1 SNHLY and CDR2 FYNNEI. CDR3 DNA sequence: TGTGCCAGCAGAGATTTGGCGGGGAGCTCCTACAATGAGCAGTTCTTC. Its translation: CASRDLAGSSYNEQFF.

The chain uses TRBV10-3 and TRBJ2-5; 12 positions match TRBD2. Trimming removed 4 bases from V and 2 bases from J; junction bases left unmatched: 5. Germline V gene data show CDR1 as ENHRY and CDR2 as SYGVKD. The CDR3 runs to 16 residues. CDR3 loop: CAISGLAGGNQETQYF. As DNA, the CDR3 is TGTGCCATCAGTGGTCTAGCGGGAGGGAATCAAGAGACCCAGTACTTC.

This chain joins TRBV7-2 and TRBJ2-7; weak D call: TRBD2 (5 bases). The CDR3 has 14 amino acids. Trimming removed 5 bases at V and 4 bases at J, with 15 bases between. Germline V CDR1 and CDR2: SGHTA, FQGNSA. CDR3 DNA sequence: TGTGCCAGCAGCCCACCGGGGTGGGTGTACGAGCAGTACTTC. It codes for CASSPPGWVYEQYF.

Turning to this clone: One end of the junction is discordant with germline, which a read error may explain. This chain uses TRBV27 with TRBJ2-1; D perhaps matches TRBD1 (5 bases). Germline CDR1 MNHEY, CDR2 SMNVEV (reference sequence). The CDR3 extends over 11 amino acids. The CDR3: CASSLYHRLVF. The CDR3 DNA reads TGTGCCAGCAGTTTATATCACAGGTTGGTCTTC.

The chain joins TRBV12-3 or TRBV12-4 to TRBJ2-7; D is ambiguous. V lost 3 bases, J lost 5 bases, and 5 bases lay in between. This CDR3 is 11 amino acids long. CDR3 coding DNA: TGTGCCAGCAGTTTTTACCACGAGCAGTACTTC. Its protein product is CASSFYHEQYF.